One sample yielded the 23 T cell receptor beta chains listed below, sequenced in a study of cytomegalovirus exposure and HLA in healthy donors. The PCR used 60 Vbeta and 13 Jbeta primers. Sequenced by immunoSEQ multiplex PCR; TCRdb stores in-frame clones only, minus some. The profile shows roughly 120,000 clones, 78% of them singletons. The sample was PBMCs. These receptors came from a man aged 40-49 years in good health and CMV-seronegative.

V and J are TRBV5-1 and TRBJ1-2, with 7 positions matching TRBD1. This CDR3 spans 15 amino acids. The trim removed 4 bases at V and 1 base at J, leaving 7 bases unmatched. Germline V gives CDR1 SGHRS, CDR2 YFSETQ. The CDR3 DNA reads TGCGCCAGCAGCCCGGGGGACAGCTATAACTATGGCTACACCTTC. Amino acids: CASSPGDSYNYGYTF.

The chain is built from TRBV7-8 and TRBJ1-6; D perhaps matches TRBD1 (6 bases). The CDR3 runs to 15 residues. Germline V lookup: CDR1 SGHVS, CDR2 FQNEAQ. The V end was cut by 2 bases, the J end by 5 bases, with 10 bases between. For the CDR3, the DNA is TGTGCCAGCAGCTTACCAGGGGCGGATAATTCACCCCTCCACTTT. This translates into CASSLPGADNSPLHF.

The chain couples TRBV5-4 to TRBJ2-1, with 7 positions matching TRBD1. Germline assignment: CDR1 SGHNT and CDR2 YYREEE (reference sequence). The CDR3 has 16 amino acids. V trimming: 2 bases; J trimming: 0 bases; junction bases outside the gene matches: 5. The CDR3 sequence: CASSFKGGSSYNEQFF. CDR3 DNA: TGTGCCAGCAGCTTTAAAGGGGGCAGCTCCTACAATGAGCAGTTCTTC.

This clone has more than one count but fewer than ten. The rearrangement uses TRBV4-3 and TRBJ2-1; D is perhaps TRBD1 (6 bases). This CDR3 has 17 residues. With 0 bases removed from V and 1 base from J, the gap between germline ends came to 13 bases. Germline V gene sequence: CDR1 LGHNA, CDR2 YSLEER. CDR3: CASSQDGVGGSYNEQFF. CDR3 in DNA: TGCGCCAGCAGCCAAGATGGGGTAGGGGGTTCCTACAATGAGCAGTTCTTC.

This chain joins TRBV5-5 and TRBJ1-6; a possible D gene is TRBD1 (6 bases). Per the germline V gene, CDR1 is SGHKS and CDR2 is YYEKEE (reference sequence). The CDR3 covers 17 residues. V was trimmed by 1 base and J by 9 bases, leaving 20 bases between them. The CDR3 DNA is TGTGCCAGCAGCTTGTCCCACCCTTGGGAAGGGGGTTCACCCCTCCACTTT. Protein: CASSLSHPWEGGSPLHF.

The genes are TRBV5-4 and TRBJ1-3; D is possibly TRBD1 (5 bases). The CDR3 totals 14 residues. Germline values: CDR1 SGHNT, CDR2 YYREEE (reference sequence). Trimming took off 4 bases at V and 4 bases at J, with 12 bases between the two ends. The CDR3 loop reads CASSPRVGGNTIYF. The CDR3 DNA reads TGTGCCAGCAGCCCCAGGGTGGGGGGAAACACCATATATTTT.

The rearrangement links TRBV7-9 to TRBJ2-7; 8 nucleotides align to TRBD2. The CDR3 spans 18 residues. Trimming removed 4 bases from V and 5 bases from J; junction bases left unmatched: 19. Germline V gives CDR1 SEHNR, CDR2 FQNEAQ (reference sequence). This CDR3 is CASSSSRASGLPAHEQYF. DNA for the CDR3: TGTGCCAGCAGCTCCTCTAGGGCTAGCGGGCTCCCGGCCCACGAGCAGTACTTC.

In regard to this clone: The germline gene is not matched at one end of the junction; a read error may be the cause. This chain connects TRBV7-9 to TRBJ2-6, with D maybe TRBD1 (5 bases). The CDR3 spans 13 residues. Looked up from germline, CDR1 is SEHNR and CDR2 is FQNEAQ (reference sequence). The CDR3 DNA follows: TGTGCCAGCAAAAGCTCTGGGGCCAACGGCCTGACTTTC. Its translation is CASKSSGANGLTF. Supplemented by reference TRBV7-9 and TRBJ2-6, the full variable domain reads DTGVSQNPRHKITKRGQNVTFRCDPISEHNRLYWYRQTLGQGPEFLTYFQNEAQLEKSRLLSDRFSAERPKGSFSTLEIQRTEQGDSAMYLCASKSSGANGLTFGAGSRLTVL.

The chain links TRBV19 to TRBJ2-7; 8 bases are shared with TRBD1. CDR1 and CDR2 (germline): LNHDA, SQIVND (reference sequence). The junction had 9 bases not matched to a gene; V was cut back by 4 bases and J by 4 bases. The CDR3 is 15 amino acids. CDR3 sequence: CASSSSTGELYEQYF. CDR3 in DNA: TGTGCCAGTAGTAGCTCGACAGGGGAACTATACGAGCAGTACTTC.

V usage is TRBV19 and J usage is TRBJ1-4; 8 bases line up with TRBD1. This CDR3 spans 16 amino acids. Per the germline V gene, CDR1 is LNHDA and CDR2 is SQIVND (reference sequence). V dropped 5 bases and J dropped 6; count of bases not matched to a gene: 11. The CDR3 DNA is TGTGCCAGTAGTGTTGGACAGGGAGAACGTTATGAAAAACTGTTTTTT. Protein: CASSVGQGERYEKLFF. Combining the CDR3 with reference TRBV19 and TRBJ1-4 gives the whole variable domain DGGITQSPKYLFRKEGQNVTLSCEQNLNHDAMYWYRQDPGQGLRLIYYSQIVNDFQKGDIAEGYSVSREKKESFPLTVTSAQKNPTAFYLCASSVGQGERYEKLFFGSGTQLSVL.

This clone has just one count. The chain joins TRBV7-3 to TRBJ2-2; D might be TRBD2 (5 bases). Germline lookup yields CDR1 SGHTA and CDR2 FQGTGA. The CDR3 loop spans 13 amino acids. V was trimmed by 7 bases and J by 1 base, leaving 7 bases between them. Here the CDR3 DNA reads TGTGCCAGCACCGAGGGGAACACCGGGGAGCTGTTTTTT. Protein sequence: CASTEGNTGELFF.

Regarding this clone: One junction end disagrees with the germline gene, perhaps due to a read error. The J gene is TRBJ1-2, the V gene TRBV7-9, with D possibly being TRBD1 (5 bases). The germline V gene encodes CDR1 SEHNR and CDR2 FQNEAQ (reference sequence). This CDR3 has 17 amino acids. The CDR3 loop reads CSSSSGGEDGANYGYTF. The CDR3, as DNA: TGTTCCAGCAGCTCCGGGGGGGAGGACGGTGCTAACTATGGCTACACCTTC.

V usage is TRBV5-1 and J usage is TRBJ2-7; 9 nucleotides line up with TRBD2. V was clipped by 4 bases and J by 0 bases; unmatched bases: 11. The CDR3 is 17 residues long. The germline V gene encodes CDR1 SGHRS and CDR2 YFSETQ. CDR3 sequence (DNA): TGCGCCAGCAGCCCCGATCAGCGGGGGGCCTCCTCCTACGAGCAGTACTTC. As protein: CASSPDQRGASSYEQYF.

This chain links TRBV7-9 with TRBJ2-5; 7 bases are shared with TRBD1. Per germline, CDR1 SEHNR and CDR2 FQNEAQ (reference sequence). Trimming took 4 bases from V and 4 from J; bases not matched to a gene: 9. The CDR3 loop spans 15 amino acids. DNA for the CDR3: TGTGCCAGCAGCTGGTGGACAGGATGGCCAGAGACCCAGTACTTC. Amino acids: CASSWWTGWPETQYF.

CDR3 sequence reads: CASTGAGQIYEQYF. The CDR3 DNA is TGTGCCAGCACCGGCGCAGGACAAATTTACGAGCAGTACTTC. The chain links TRBV6-5 to TRBJ2-7, with a possible D match to TRBD1 (5 bases). The germline V and J ends were trimmed by 7 bases and 4 bases, with 17 bases remaining between them. This CDR3 is 14 amino acids long. CDR1 MNHEY and CDR2 SVGAGI come from the germline V gene.

The CDR3 region is CASSLGTGGDVAFF. The CDR3 DNA reads TGCGCCAGCAGCTTAGGGACAGGGGGCGATGTGGCTTTCTTT. The rearrangement links TRBV5-1 to TRBJ1-1; 12 bases align to TRBD1. Germline CDR1 reads SGHRS; CDR2 reads YFSETQ. The V segment lost 2 bases and the J segment 11 bases; nucleotides outside the gene matches: 7. The CDR3 runs 14 residues.

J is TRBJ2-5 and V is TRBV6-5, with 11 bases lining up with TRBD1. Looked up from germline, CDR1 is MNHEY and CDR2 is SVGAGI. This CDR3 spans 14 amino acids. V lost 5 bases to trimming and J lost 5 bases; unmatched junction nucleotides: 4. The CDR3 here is CASSGGQGGETQYF. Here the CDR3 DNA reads TGTGCCAGCAGTGGGGGACAGGGGGGGGAGACCCAGTACTTC.

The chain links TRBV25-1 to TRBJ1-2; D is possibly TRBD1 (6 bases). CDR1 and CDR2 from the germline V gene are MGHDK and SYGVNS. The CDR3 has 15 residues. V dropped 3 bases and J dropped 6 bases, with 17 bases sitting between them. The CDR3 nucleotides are TGTGCCAGCAGTGATTTTTCGGGGGGCGAGGATGGCTACACCTTC. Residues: CASSDFSGGEDGYTF.

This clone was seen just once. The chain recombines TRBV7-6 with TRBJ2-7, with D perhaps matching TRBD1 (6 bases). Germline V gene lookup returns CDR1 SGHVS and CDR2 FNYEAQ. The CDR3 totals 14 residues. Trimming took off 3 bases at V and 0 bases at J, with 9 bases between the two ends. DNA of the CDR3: TGTGCCAGCAGCTTGGACAGCCTCTCCTACGAGCAGTACTTC. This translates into CASSLDSLSYEQYF.

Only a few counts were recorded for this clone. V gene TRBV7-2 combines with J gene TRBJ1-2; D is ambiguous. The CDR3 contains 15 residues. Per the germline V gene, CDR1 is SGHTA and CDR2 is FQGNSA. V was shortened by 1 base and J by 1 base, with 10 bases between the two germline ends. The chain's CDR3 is CASSLGFQDNYGYTF. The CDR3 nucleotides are TGTGCCAGCAGCTTAGGATTCCAGGATAACTATGGCTACACCTTC.

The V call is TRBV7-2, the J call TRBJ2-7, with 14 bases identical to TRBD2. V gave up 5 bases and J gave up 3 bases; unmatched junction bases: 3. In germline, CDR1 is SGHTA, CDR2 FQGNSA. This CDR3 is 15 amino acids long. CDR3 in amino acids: CASSVGLAGGYEQYF. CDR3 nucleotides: TGTGCCAGCAGCGTCGGACTAGCGGGGGGCTACGAGCAGTACTTC.

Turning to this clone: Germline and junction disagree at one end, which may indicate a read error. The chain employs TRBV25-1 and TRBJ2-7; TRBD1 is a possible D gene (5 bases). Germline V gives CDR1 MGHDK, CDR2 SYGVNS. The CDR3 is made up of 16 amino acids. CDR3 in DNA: TGTGCCTGCAGTGACCCTACAGGTAGAAGCTCCTACGAGCAGTACTTC. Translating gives CACSDPTGRSSYEQYF.

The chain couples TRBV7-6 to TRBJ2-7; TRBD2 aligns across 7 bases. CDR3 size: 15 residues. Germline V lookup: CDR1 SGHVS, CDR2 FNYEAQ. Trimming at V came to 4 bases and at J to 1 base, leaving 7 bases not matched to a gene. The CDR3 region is CASSSSGVNSYEQYF. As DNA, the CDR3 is TGTGCCAGCAGCTCGAGCGGGGTAAATTCCTACGAGCAGTACTTC.